Below are 24 T cell receptor beta chains sequenced from a single sample in a study of neoadjuvant anti-PD-1 for oral cavity cancer. Method: immunoSEQ multiplex PCR; TCRdb's copy keeps in-frame clones and lacks some. This sample carries 11,000 to 15,000 clones, roughly 74% of them seen once, and the ten largest clones take less than 3.5%. Sample: PBMCs, taken before nivolumab (anti-PD-1) treatment. All receptors come from a person aged 35-79 years with oral cavity squamous cell carcinoma.

J is TRBJ2-7 and V is TRBV7-9; no clear D gene. Germline V CDR1 and CDR2: SEHNR, FQNEAQ (reference sequence). This CDR3 contains 14 residues. V was shortened by 5 bases and J by 0 bases, with 11 bases between the two germline ends. CDR3 amino acids: CASSPAVSSYEQYF. Here the CDR3 DNA reads TGTGCCAGCAGCCCGGCCGTGAGCTCCTACGAGCAGTACTTC.

The chain recombines TRBV6-6 with TRBJ1-1, with no clear D. Germline values: CDR1 MNHNY, CDR2 SVGAGI (reference sequence). Trimming pared 3 bases from V and 5 bases from J, leaving 7 bases between. This CDR3 is built from 12 residues. CDR3 in DNA: TGTGCCAGCAGTTATCTGGGGACTGAAGCTTTCTTT. Translating it yields CASSYLGTEAFF.

The gene calls are TRBV5-1 and TRBJ2-4, with D possibly called TRBD1 or TRBD2 (5 bases each). From germline, CDR1 is SGHRS and CDR2 YFSETQ. Trimming removed 3 bases from V and 0 bases from J, with 16 bases in between. The CDR3 contains 17 residues. As DNA, the CDR3 is TGCGCCAGCAGCTGGGGGACGGAACTAAGAGCCAAAAACATTCAGTACTTC. The encoded protein is CASSWGTELRAKNIQYF.

The V and J genes are TRBV7-8 and TRBJ2-3; D is perhaps TRBD1 (6 bases). V was cut by 5 bases and J by 1 base, with 13 bases left in between. There are 15 residues in the CDR3. Germline values: CDR1 SGHVS, CDR2 FQNEAQ. The DNA for the CDR3 is TGTGCCAGCAGCCTCCCAGGGGCCGGCACAGATACGCAGTATTTT. This translates into CASSLPGAGTDTQYF.

This clone came up a few times. The chain is built from TRBV6-5 and TRBJ1-6, with a tentative D call TRBD1 (5 bases). Germline-derived CDR1 and CDR2 are MNHEY and SVGAGI. CDR3 length: 15 residues. Trimming stripped 5 bases from V and 4 bases from J, with 12 bases between. CDR3 DNA: TGTGCCAGCAGTGCGAGGGACGGTTATAATTCACCCCTCCACTTT. It specifies CASSARDGYNSPLHF.

The V and J genes are TRBV11-3 and TRBJ2-1; D possibly matches TRBD1 or TRBD2 (5 bases each). The CDR3 is 16 amino acids. Per the germline V gene, CDR1 is SGHNT and CDR2 is YENEEA. V lost 1 base and J lost 2, with 12 bases in between. The DNA of the CDR3 is TGTGCCAGCAGCTTAGGGGGCGAGGGACCCTACAATGAGCAGTTCTTC. Its protein product is CASSLGGEGPYNEQFF.

This clone was found a few times. V and J are TRBV5-1 and TRBJ1-1; weak D call: TRBD1 (5 bases). This CDR3 contains 13 residues. Trimming removed 10 bases at V and 0 bases at J, with 13 bases between. Germline V CDR1 and CDR2: SGHRS, YFSETQ. The CDR3, as DNA: TGCGCCGGACGGACGGACATGAACACTGAAGCTTTCTTT. This codes for CAGRTDMNTEAFF.

The CDR3 DNA sequence: TGTGCCAGCAGCGAGAGGTACTTGACAGATACGCAGTATTTT. Its translation: CASSERYLTDTQYF. The chain is built from TRBV6-6 and TRBJ2-3; no definite D call. The germline V and J ends were trimmed by 6 bases and 3 bases, with 13 bases remaining between them. This CDR3 is 14 amino acids long. Germline V CDR1 and CDR2: MNHNY, SVGAGI (reference sequence).

The V gene is TRBV5-3, the J gene TRBJ2-7, with TRBD1 identical over 7 bases. TRBV5-3 is classed as an ORF, of uncertain function. The CDR3 covers 14 residues. The V and J ends lost 7 bases and 4 bases, in that order; junction bases with no gene match: 11. This CDR3 reads CARENPGGMYEQYF. CDR3 nucleotides: TGTGCCAGAGAGAATCCAGGGGGTATGTACGAGCAGTACTTC.

The chain employs TRBV19 and TRBJ2-2; 9 bases align to TRBD1. The germline CDR1 and CDR2 sequences are LNHDA and SQIVND (reference sequence). The junction had 4 bases not matched to a gene; V was cut back by 1 base and J by 7 bases. The CDR3 contains 15 residues. In nucleotides, the CDR3 is TGTGCCAGTAGTATAGTTGGACAGGGGATCGGGGAGCTGTTTTTT. Translating gives CASSIVGQGIGELFF.

The rearrangement joins TRBV28 to TRBJ1-2, with 8 bases aligning to TRBD1. This CDR3 is 15 amino acids long. CDR1 and CDR2 (germline): MDHEN, SYDVKM. V lost 6 bases to trimming and J lost 4 bases; unmatched junction nucleotides: 10. The CDR3 DNA follows: TGTGCCAGCAGGATGACAGGGGAAAAAGGCTATGGCTACACCTTC. Translation gives CASRMTGEKGYGYTF.

The chain joins TRBV5-6 to TRBJ2-3, with 9 bases that match TRBD1. This CDR3 is 15 amino acids long. The germline V gene encodes CDR1 SGHDT and CDR2 YYEEEE. V lost 3 bases to trimming and J lost 1 base; unmatched junction nucleotides: 3. CDR3: CASSSRDRGTDTQYF. The CDR3 nucleotides read TGTGCCAGCAGCTCCCGGGACAGGGGCACAGATACGCAGTATTTT.

The chain's CDR3 is CASTGPGTSGNNEQFF. The CDR3 bases are TGCGCCAGCACAGGACCTGGGACTAGCGGGAACAATGAGCAGTTCTTC. This chain connects TRBV10-2 to TRBJ2-1; TRBD2 aligns across 13 bases. Germline V CDR1 and CDR2: WSHSY, SAAADI. V shed 7 bases and J 5 bases; nucleotides not matched to a gene: 8. The CDR3 consists of 16 residues.

This chain uses TRBV5-1 with TRBJ1-3; the D is unclear. From germline, CDR1 is SGHRS and CDR2 YFSETQ. The length of the CDR3 is 14 residues. The ends were cut back, 3 bases at V and 0 bases at J, with 7 bases in the middle. CDR3 region: CASSSENSGNTIYF. CDR3 DNA: TGCGCCAGCAGCTCAGAGAACTCTGGAAACACCATATATTTT. The full variable domain, completed using reference TRBV5-1 and TRBJ1-3, is KAGVTQTPRYLIKTRGQQVTLSCSPISGHRSVSWYQQTPGQGLQFLFEYFSETQRNKGNFPGRFSGRQFSNSRSEMNVSTLELGDSALYLCASSSENSGNTIYFGEGSWLTVV.

This clone was observed a single time. The rearrangement joins TRBV28 to TRBJ1-5, with a weak D call TRBD1 (5 bases). This CDR3 contains 18 residues. The V end was cut by 0 bases, the J end by 9 bases, with 24 bases between. CDR1 and CDR2 (germline): MDHEN, SYDVKM. In DNA, the CDR3 is TGTGCCAGCAGTTTATGGTGGGGGAGTGGAAACCGTAATGGGCCCCAGCATTTT. Translating gives CASSLWWGSGNRNGPQHF.

The chain carries TRBV5-6 and TRBJ1-2, with a tentative D call TRBD1 (5 bases). Trimming cost V 2 bases and J 4 bases, with 9 bases left between them. CDR1 is SGHDT, CDR2 YYEEEE, per germline. The CDR3 contains 13 residues. CDR3 protein: CASSFRGPYGYTF. CDR3 sequence (DNA): TGTGCCAGCAGCTTCCGGGGCCCCTATGGCTACACCTTC.

The chain employs TRBV10-3 and TRBJ2-1, with 12 bases matching TRBD2. CDR3 length equals 18 residues. V dropped 8 bases and J dropped 1; count of bases not matched to a gene: 12. Germline assignment: CDR1 ENHRY and CDR2 SYGVKD. CDR3 nucleotide sequence: TGTGCCATCGGAAGGTGGCTAGCGGGAGGGCCTTCCTACAATGAGCAGTTCTTC. Amino acid sequence: CAIGRWLAGGPSYNEQFF.

The chain employs TRBV4-1 and TRBJ1-3; D remains ambiguous. V lost 0 bases to trimming and J lost 9 bases, with 12 bases between them. The CDR3 runs 14 residues. The germline V gene encodes CDR1 MGHRA and CDR2 YSYEKL. CDR3 amino acids: CASSQDTGWGTIYF. CDR3 sequence (DNA): TGCGCCAGCAGCCAAGATACGGGTTGGGGCACCATATATTTT.

V is TRBV29-1 and J is TRBJ2-7, with unresolved D. The germline V gene has CDR1 SQVTM and CDR2 ANQGSEA. The CDR3 runs 12 residues. V lost 2 bases, J lost 1 base, and 6 bases lay in between. The CDR3 DNA is TGCAGCGTTGAATCGGGTTCCTACGAGCAGTACTTC. Translating it yields CSVESGSYEQYF.

This clone has just one count. The CDR3 spells CATSTRRTGYGYTF. CDR3 DNA: TGTGCCACCAGCACCAGGAGGACAGGCTATGGCTACACCTTC. V and J are TRBV15 and TRBJ1-2; TRBD1 matches at 7 bases. Germline loops: CDR1 LNHNV, CDR2 YYDKDF (reference sequence). The length of the CDR3 is 14 residues. V shed 4 bases and J 4 bases; nucleotides not matched to a gene: 6.

V is TRBV19 and J is TRBJ2-7; 11 nucleotides line up with TRBD1. The CDR3 length is 16 residues. V shed 3 bases and J 3 bases; nucleotides not matched to a gene: 7. Germline assignment: CDR1 LNHDA and CDR2 SQIVND (reference sequence). Written as DNA, the CDR3 is TGTGCCAGTAGTATCTCCGGACAGGGGGCGCGCTACGAGCAGTACTTC. It codes for CASSISGQGARYEQYF.

J is TRBJ2-1 and V is TRBV7-6; 8 positions match TRBD1. The CDR3 extends over 16 amino acids. Looked up from germline, CDR1 is SGHVS and CDR2 is FNYEAQ. J was trimmed by 4 bases and V by 5 bases; bases with no gene match: 10. CDR3 protein: CASSLDPGQVYNEQFF. CDR3 sequence (DNA): TGTGCCAGCAGCCTCGATCCGGGACAGGTTTACAATGAGCAGTTCTTC. The full variable domain, rest sourced from reference TRBV7-6 and TRBJ2-1, is GAGVSQSPRYKVTKRGQDVALRCDPISGHVSLYWYRQALGQGPEFLTYFNYEAQQDKSGLPNDRFSAERPEGSISTLTIQRTEQRDSAMYRCASSLDPGQVYNEQFFGPGTRLTVL.

This clone was recorded only once. This chain links TRBV2 with TRBJ2-7; D call uncertain. Germline-derived CDR1 and CDR2 are SNHLY and FYNNEI. V was pared by 4 bases and J by 0 bases, with 10 bases between. There are 14 residues in the CDR3. The CDR3 protein is CASSVGISSYEQYF. The CDR3 bases are TGTGCCAGCAGTGTAGGTATCTCCTCCTACGAGCAGTACTTC.

The V and J genes are TRBV9 and TRBJ2-5, with D tentatively TRBD2 (5 bases). Germline assignment: CDR1 SGDLS and CDR2 YYNGEE. CDR3 length: 14 amino acids. Trimming took off 0 bases at V and 5 bases at J, with 11 bases between the two ends. CDR3 loop: CASSVAGWEETQYF. The DNA for the CDR3 is TGTGCCAGCAGCGTAGCGGGATGGGAGGAGACCCAGTACTTC.